Below, one T cell receptor (beta chain) is given with its context. Its target is not known. TCRdb reprocessed the 5' RACE reads via MiXCR and lists one record per CDR3 protein. Of about 890,000 distinct CDR3 sequences listed, over 9% are singletons. These data belong to a study of identical twins. Overall study results and limits: Models predicted less out-of-frame TCR alpha sharing in monozygotic twins than was found.

Germline loops: CDR1 KGHDR, CDR2 SFDVKD. V dropped 9 bases and J dropped 7 bases, with 14 bases sitting between them. The CDR3 covers 13 residues. The same specimen was also included in a second study, on yellow fever vaccine responses in identical twins.

Sequenced material: PBMCs. The clonotype originates from a woman in her late teens or twenties in good health. The chain has TRBV24-1 and TRBJ2-2, with a possible D match to TRBD2 (6 bases). The CDR3 coding sequence is TGTGCCACCTGGGACTCCCTAGGCGGGGAGCTGTTTTTT. Translation: CATWDSLGGELFF.